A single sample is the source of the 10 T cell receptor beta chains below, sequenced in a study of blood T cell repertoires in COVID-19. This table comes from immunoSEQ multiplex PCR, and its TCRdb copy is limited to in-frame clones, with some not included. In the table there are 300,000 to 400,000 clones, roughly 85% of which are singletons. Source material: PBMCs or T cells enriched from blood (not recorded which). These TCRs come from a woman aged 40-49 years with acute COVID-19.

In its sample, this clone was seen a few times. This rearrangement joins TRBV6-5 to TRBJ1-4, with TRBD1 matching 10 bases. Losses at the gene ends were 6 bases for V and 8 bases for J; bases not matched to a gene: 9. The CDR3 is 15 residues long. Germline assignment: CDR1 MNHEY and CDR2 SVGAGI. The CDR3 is CASRTGGVIGEKLFF. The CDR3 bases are TGTGCCAGCAGGACAGGGGGCGTGATAGGCGAAAAACTGTTTTTT.

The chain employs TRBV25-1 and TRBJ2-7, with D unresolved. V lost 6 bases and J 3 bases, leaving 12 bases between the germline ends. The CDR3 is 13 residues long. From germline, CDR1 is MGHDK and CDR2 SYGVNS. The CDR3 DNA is TGTGCCAGCAGGGGCCTCACCCTCTACGAGCAGTACTTC. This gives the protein CASRGLTLYEQYF.

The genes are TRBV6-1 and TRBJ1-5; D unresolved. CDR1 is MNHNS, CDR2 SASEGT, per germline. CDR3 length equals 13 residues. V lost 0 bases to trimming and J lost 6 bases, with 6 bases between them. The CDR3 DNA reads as TGTGCCAGCAGTGAAGCCGACATTCAGCCCCAGCATTTT. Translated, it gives CASSEADIQPQHF.

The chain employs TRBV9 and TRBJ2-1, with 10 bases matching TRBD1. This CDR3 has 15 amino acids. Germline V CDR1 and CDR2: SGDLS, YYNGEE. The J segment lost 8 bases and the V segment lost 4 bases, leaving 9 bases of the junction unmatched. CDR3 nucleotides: TGTGCCAGCAGCCCCAGACAGGGGGCGGAAGATGAGCAGTTCTTC. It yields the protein CASSPRQGAEDEQFF. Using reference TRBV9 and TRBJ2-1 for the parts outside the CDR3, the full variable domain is DSGVTQTPKHLITATGQRVTLRCSPRSGDLSVYWYQQSLDQGLQFLIQYYNGEERAKGNILERFSAQQFPDLHSELNLSSLELGDSALYFCASSPRQGAEDEQFFGPGTRLTVL.

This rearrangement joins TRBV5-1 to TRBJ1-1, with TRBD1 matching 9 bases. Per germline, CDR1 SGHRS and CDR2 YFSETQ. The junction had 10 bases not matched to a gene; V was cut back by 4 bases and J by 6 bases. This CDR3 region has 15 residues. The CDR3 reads CASSNRGPQRAEAFF. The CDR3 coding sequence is TGCGCCAGCAGCAACAGGGGGCCCCAGAGGGCTGAAGCTTTCTTT.

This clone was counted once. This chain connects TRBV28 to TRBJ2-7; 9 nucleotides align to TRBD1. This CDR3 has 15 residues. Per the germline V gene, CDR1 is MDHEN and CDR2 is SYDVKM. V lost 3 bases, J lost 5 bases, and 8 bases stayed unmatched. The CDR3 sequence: CASSFSPTGGDEQYF. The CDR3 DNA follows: TGTGCCAGCAGTTTCTCTCCGACAGGGGGGGACGAGCAGTACTTC.

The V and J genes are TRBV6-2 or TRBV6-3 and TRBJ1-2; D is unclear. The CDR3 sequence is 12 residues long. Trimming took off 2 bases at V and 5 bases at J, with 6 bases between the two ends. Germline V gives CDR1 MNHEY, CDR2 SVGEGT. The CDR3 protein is CASSYNRYGYTF. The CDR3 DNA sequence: TGTGCCAGCAGTTACAACCGGTATGGCTACACCTTC.

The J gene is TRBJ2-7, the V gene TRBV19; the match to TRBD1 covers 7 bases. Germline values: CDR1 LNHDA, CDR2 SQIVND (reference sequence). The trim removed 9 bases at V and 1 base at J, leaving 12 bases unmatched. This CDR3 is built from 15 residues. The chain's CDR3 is CASTPTGETSYEQYF. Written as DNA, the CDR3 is TGTGCCAGCACTCCTACAGGGGAAACTTCCTACGAGCAGTACTTC. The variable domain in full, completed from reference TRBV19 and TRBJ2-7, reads DGGITQSPKYLFRKEGQNVTLSCEQNLNHDAMYWYRQDPGQGLRLIYYSQIVNDFQKGDIAEGYSVSREKKESFPLTVTSAQKNPTAFYLCASTPTGETSYEQYFGPGTRLTVT.

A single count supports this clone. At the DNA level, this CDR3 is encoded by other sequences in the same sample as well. CDR3 in amino acids: CASSVAGSYNEQFF. The CDR3 nucleotides read TGTGCCAGCAGCGTAGCGGGTTCGTACAATGAGCAGTTCTTC. V is TRBV9 and J is TRBJ2-1; D ambiguous. Germline V gives CDR1 SGDLS, CDR2 YYNGEE. V lost 0 bases and J lost 4, with 8 bases in between. CDR3 length equals 14 residues.

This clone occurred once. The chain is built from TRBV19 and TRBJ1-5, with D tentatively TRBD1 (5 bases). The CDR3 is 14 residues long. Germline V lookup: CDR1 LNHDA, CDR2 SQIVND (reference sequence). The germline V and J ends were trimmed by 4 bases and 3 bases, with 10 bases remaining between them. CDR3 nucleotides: TGTGCCAGTAGTAATAGACAGCTCAATCAGCCCCAGCATTTT. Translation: CASSNRQLNQPQHF.